The 31 T cell receptor beta chains below were found in one sample sequenced in a study of T cells in tuberculosis. The time point is: new active TB diagnosis, blood taken before or within 7 days of starting treatment. TCRdb's table, derived via immunoSEQ multiplex PCR, lists solely in-frame clones and lacks some. The data show 25,000 to 35,000 clones, 92% seen once. The material sequenced was PBMCs, taken at tuberculosis diagnosis. The origin of the receptors is an adult with tuberculosis. Some clones in this sample may be carry-over from other donors' samples.

The genes are TRBV18 and TRBJ1-3, with 8 bases aligning to TRBD1. With 6 bases clipped from V and 4 bases from J, the junction kept 5 bases outside the gene matches. Germline assignment: CDR1 KGHSH and CDR2 LQKENI. This CDR3 has 14 residues. This chain's CDR3 is CASSTGTGGNTIYF. The CDR3 DNA sequence: TGTGCCAGCTCTACTGGGACAGGCGGAAACACCATATATTTT.

The chain recombines TRBV11-2 with TRBJ1-6; possible D gene TRBD1, 6 bases. Germline V gives CDR1 SGHAT, CDR2 FQNNGV. The CDR3 has 16 residues. The V end was cut by 1 base, the J end by 5 bases, with 12 bases between. The CDR3 reads CASSLGQEIHNSPLHF. The CDR3 nucleotides are TGTGCCAGCAGCTTAGGACAGGAGATCCATAATTCACCCCTCCACTTT.

The rearrangement joins TRBV5-6 to TRBJ2-1; D is unresolved. In germline, CDR1 is SGHDT, CDR2 YYEEEE. V was cut by 3 bases and J by 9 bases, with 13 bases left in between. There are 13 residues in the CDR3. The CDR3 sequence: CASSSETVSEQFF. The CDR3 nucleotides read TGTGCCAGCAGCTCGGAGACGGTGAGTGAGCAGTTCTTC.

The V and J genes are TRBV5-4 and TRBJ2-5, with D unclear. Germline-derived CDR1 and CDR2 are SGHNT and YYREEE (reference sequence). The CDR3 length is 13 residues. Trimming took off 0 bases at V and 3 bases at J, with 6 bases between the two ends. The CDR3 here is CASSLGSEETQYF. In DNA form, the CDR3 reads TGTGCCAGCAGCTTGGGGTCAGAAGAGACCCAGTACTTC.

The V gene is TRBV5-6, the J gene TRBJ1-4, with 7 bases aligning to TRBD1. Losses at the gene ends were 2 bases for V and 8 bases for J; bases not matched to a gene: 9. The CDR3 extends over 15 amino acids. Germline CDR1 and CDR2: SGHDT and YYEEEE. Here the CDR3 reads CASSFSRTGNEKLFF. The CDR3 nucleotides read TGTGCCAGCAGCTTCTCCCGGACAGGAAACGAAAAACTGTTTTTT.

This rearrangement joins TRBV6-1 to TRBJ2-7; no firm D call. V shed 5 bases and J shed 1 base, with 6 bases lying between them. The CDR3 is 12 amino acids. Per germline, CDR1 MNHNS and CDR2 SASEGT. The CDR3 DNA reads TGTGCCAGCAGTATACAGTCCTACGAGCAGTACTTC. Protein product: CASSIQSYEQYF.

The chain employs TRBV6-5 and TRBJ2-7; D is possibly TRBD1 (6 bases). This CDR3 contains 14 residues. Germline V gene data show CDR1 as MNHEY and CDR2 as SVGAGI. V shed 2 bases and J shed 4 bases, with 12 bases lying between them. This CDR3 is CASSYSLRGYEQYF. Written as DNA, the CDR3 is TGTGCCAGCAGTTACAGCCTCAGGGGTTACGAGCAGTACTTC.

The genes are TRBV27 and TRBJ2-2; D is unclear. Germline assignment: CDR1 MNHEY and CDR2 SMNVEV (reference sequence). The CDR3 consists of 14 residues. Trimming took off 6 bases at V and 0 bases at J, with 8 bases between the two ends. The CDR3 sequence is CASSGGTNTGELFF. CDR3 nucleotides: TGTGCCAGCAGCGGCGGAACGAACACCGGGGAGCTGTTTTTT.

V usage is TRBV6-1 and J usage is TRBJ1-4; 10 nucleotides agree with TRBD1. Germline V gene sequence: CDR1 MNHNS, CDR2 SASEGT. V gave up 4 bases and J gave up 10 bases; unmatched junction bases: 12. The CDR3 runs 16 residues. CDR3 amino acids: CASSAAWTGGEAKLFF. CDR3 DNA sequence: TGTGCCAGCAGTGCGGCTTGGACAGGGGGGGAAGCAAAACTGTTTTTT.

V is TRBV29-1 and J is TRBJ1-1; the match to TRBD1 covers 7 bases. V lost 7 bases to trimming and J lost 7 bases; unmatched junction nucleotides: 6. Germline CDR1 is SQVTM and CDR2 is ANQGSEA. CDR3 length equals 11 residues. CDR3 sequence reads: CSATTGIEAFF. The CDR3 DNA reads TGCAGCGCCACGACAGGGATTGAAGCTTTCTTT.

This chain links TRBV6-5 with TRBJ2-1; 7 positions match TRBD1. V shed 6 bases, J shed 6 bases, and the junction held 11 bases outside the gene matches. Germline loops: CDR1 MNHEY, CDR2 SVGAGI. The length of the CDR3 is 15 residues. In DNA form, the CDR3 reads TGTGCCAGCAGAAGACAGGGCGCCCATACCAATGAGCAGTTCTTC. Translation: CASRRQGAHTNEQFF.

The chain carries TRBV7-2 and TRBJ2-1; no clear D. The V and J ends lost 1 base and 7 bases respectively, with 11 bases between them. CDR3 length: 14 residues. Germline CDR1 is SGHTA and CDR2 is FQGNSA. CDR3 residues: CASSLVAVPNEQFF. The DNA of the CDR3 is TGTGCCAGCAGCTTAGTGGCAGTACCGAATGAGCAGTTCTTC.

CDR3 coding DNA: TGTGCCTGGGCCCCGACAAGGAAGAACACTGAAGCTTTCTTT. This translates into CAWAPTRKNTEAFF. The V gene is TRBV30, the J gene TRBJ1-1; D gene uncertain. Germline assignment: CDR1 GTSNPN and CDR2 SVGIG (reference sequence). Deletions cut 5 bases from V and 1 base from J, with 14 bases between. There are 14 residues in the CDR3. The full variable domain, rest sourced from reference TRBV30 and TRBJ1-1, is SQTIHQWPATLVQPVGSPLSLECTVEGTSNPNLYWYRQAAGRGLQLLFYSVGIGQISSEVPQNLSASRPQDRQFILSSKKLLLSDSGFYLCAWAPTRKNTEAFFGQGTRLTVV.

This chain uses TRBV19 with TRBJ1-5, with D possibly matching TRBD1 (5 bases). This CDR3 has 16 amino acids. The germline V gene encodes CDR1 LNHDA and CDR2 SQIVND (reference sequence). V lost 1 base and J 9 bases, leaving 19 bases between the germline ends. CDR3 residues: CASSIVLQGPHRPQHF. CDR3 DNA sequence: TGTGCCAGTAGTATAGTCCTCCAGGGTCCCCATCGGCCCCAGCATTTT.

DNA for the CDR3: TGTGCCAGCAGCTCGAGACTAGCGGGGGGGTACAATGAGCAGTTCTTC. Translating gives CASSSRLAGGYNEQFF. The chain is built from TRBV7-9 and TRBJ2-1; 14 bases match TRBD2. The germline V gene has CDR1 SEHNR and CDR2 FQNEAQ (reference sequence). This CDR3 is 16 amino acids long. V was clipped by 4 bases and J by 4 bases; unmatched bases: 3. The entire variable domain, with the rest obtained from reference TRBV7-9 and TRBJ2-1, is as follows: DTGVSQNPRHKITKRGQNVTFRCDPISEHNRLYWYRQTLGQGPEFLTYFQNEAQLEKSRLLSDRFSAERPKGSFSTLEIQRTEQGDSAMYLCASSSRLAGGYNEQFFGPGTRLTVL.

This rearrangement joins TRBV5-6 to TRBJ2-4, with a tentative D call TRBD1 (6 bases). This CDR3 is 16 amino acids long. Trimming left V 2 bases short and J 6 bases short, with 18 bases between. CDR1 and CDR2 from the germline V gene are SGHDT and YYEEEE. CDR3 coding DNA: TGTGCCAGCAGCTTTCTTACAGGGTTGGGGGCAAACATTCAGTACTTC. It specifies CASSFLTGLGANIQYF.

This clone appeared once. The J gene is TRBJ2-2, the V gene TRBV10-3; 7 bases agree with TRBD2. Germline CDR1 and CDR2: ENHRY and SYGVKD. The CDR3 runs to 16 residues. V was clipped by 5 bases and J by 2 bases; unmatched bases: 8. This chain's CDR3 is CAISPRGDSNTGELFF. The CDR3 coding sequence is TGTGCCATCAGTCCCCGGGGGGACTCAAACACCGGGGAGCTGTTTTTT.

In this sample, this clone turned up once. This chain uses TRBV9 with TRBJ2-1; 11 positions match TRBD2. With V trimmed by 2 bases and J by 6 bases, 4 bases remained unmatched. Germline CDR1 reads SGDLS; CDR2 reads YYNGEE. This CDR3 region has 15 residues. The CDR3 loop reads CASSVVAGGFNEQFF. CDR3 DNA sequence: TGTGCCAGCAGCGTGGTAGCGGGGGGGTTCAATGAGCAGTTCTTC.

V gene TRBV29-1 combines with J gene TRBJ2-2; D unclear. Germline assignment: CDR1 SQVTM and CDR2 ANQGSEA. This CDR3 has 13 amino acids. The V gene lost 0 bases and the J gene lost 6 bases, with 8 bases spanning the gap. The CDR3 DNA follows: TGCAGCGTTGAAGATCTTAGCTCCGGGGAGCTGTTTTTT. Its translation: CSVEDLSSGELFF.

This chain connects TRBV14 to TRBJ2-7; TRBD1 matches 8 bases. CDR3 length: 15 amino acids. In germline, CDR1 is SGHDN, CDR2 FVKESK. V lost 5 bases, J lost 7 bases, and 13 bases stayed unmatched. CDR3 sequence reads: CASSVRTGWPGEQYF. CDR3 DNA: TGTGCCAGCAGCGTGCGGACAGGGTGGCCCGGGGAGCAGTACTTC.

DNA of the CDR3: TGTGCCAGCAGTAAGGACAGGGCTAACACTGAAGCTTTCTTT. It codes for CASSKDRANTEAFF. J is TRBJ1-1 and V is TRBV2; 8 bases match TRBD1. The CDR3 consists of 14 residues. The ends lost 5 bases at V and 2 bases at J; junction bases unmatched: 4. Germline CDR1 SNHLY, CDR2 FYNNEI.

The chain uses TRBV7-8 and TRBJ2-2; TRBD2 matches at 9 bases. V lost 5 bases and J lost 7; bases outside the gene matches: 14. Germline-derived CDR1 and CDR2 are SGHVS and FQNEAQ. The CDR3 covers 17 residues. CDR3 nucleotide sequence: TGTGCCAGCAGCCCGATCGGGCTAGCGGGAAAGGGCGGGGAGCTGTTTTTT. Translating it yields CASSPIGLAGKGGELFF.

The CDR3 DNA sequence: TGTGCCAGTTCACAGGGGACCGTTTTTTACTCTCGGGCTTTCTTT. It specifies CASSQGTVFYSRAFF. This chain joins TRBV19 and TRBJ1-1; the match to TRBD1 covers 7 bases. The CDR3 sequence is 15 residues long. After removal of 8 bases from V and 11 bases from J, the junction contained 20 bases not matched to a gene. Germline loops: CDR1 LNHDA, CDR2 SQIVND (reference sequence).

This clone is a singleton in its sample. The chain uses TRBV10-3 and TRBJ2-1; 11 bases agree with TRBD2. Germline CDR1 and CDR2: ENHRY and SYGVKD. The CDR3 contains 16 residues. V shed 9 bases, J shed 4 bases, and the junction held 11 bases outside the gene matches. CDR3 region: CAIAIAGGQTYNEQFF. DNA for the CDR3: TGTGCCATAGCAATAGCGGGGGGGCAAACGTACAATGAGCAGTTCTTC.

This chain joins TRBV4-2 and TRBJ2-7; tentative D call: TRBD2 (7 bases). Germline V gene sequence: CDR1 LGHNA, CDR2 YNFKEQ. The CDR3 covers 17 residues. Trimming stripped 0 bases from V and 3 bases from J, with 18 bases between. In DNA form, the CDR3 reads TGTGCCAGCAGCCAAGATCCGGGACGGGGGGCGCTCTACGAGCAGTACTTC. This translates into CASSQDPGRGALYEQYF.

This chain connects TRBV9 to TRBJ2-7, with TRBD2 identical over 8 bases. V was clipped by 0 bases and J by 6 bases; unmatched bases: 8. Germline loops: CDR1 SGDLS, CDR2 YYNGEE. The CDR3 has 15 residues. The CDR3: CASSVDSGGASEQYF. The CDR3 coding sequence is TGTGCCAGCAGCGTAGACTCCGGGGGGGCCTCCGAGCAGTACTTC.

The V gene is TRBV6-5, the J gene TRBJ1-2, with D unclear. The CDR3 consists of 14 residues. From germline, CDR1 is MNHEY and CDR2 SVGAGI. With 0 bases removed from V and 3 bases from J, the gap between germline ends came to 8 bases. The CDR3 sequence is CASSYSGSYYGYTF. In DNA form, the CDR3 reads TGTGCCAGCAGTTACTCGGGCAGCTACTATGGCTACACCTTC.

This clone was counted a single time. The V and J genes are TRBV14 and TRBJ1-6, with 11 bases matching TRBD1. This CDR3 is built from 18 residues. Trimming took 4 bases from V and 6 from J; bases not matched to a gene: 11. Germline CDR1 SGHDN, CDR2 FVKESK. The CDR3 spells CASSPGQGVWFRNSPLHF. Written as DNA, the CDR3 is TGTGCCAGCAGCCCGGGACAGGGGGTATGGTTTCGTAATTCACCCCTCCACTTT.

The V call is TRBV7-2, the J call TRBJ2-7; maybe TRBD1 (6 bases). CDR1 and CDR2 (germline): SGHTA, FQGNSA. CDR3 length: 14 amino acids. Trimming stripped 1 base from V and 2 bases from J, with 9 bases between. CDR3 residues: CASSLGGPPYEQYF. CDR3 nucleotides: TGTGCCAGCAGCTTAGGGGGGCCCCCCTACGAGCAGTACTTC.

V gene TRBV5-1 combines with J gene TRBJ2-1, with D perhaps TRBD1 (6 bases). V lost 0 bases and J lost 1, with 11 bases in between. Germline lookup yields CDR1 SGHRS and CDR2 YFSETQ. CDR3 length equals 16 residues. The DNA for the CDR3 is TGCGCCAGCAGCTTGGGCGGACAGCCTTCCTACAATGAGCAGTTCTTC. It is translated as CASSLGGQPSYNEQFF.

V usage is TRBV6-5 and J usage is TRBJ1-2; 11 bases match TRBD1. Germline V gene sequence: CDR1 MNHEY, CDR2 SVGAGI. V shed 1 base, J shed 5 bases, and the junction held 6 bases outside the gene matches. The CDR3 runs 16 residues. CDR3 residues: CASSYLRTGGGYGYTF. CDR3 coding DNA: TGTGCCAGCAGTTACTTGAGGACAGGGGGCGGGTATGGCTACACCTTC.